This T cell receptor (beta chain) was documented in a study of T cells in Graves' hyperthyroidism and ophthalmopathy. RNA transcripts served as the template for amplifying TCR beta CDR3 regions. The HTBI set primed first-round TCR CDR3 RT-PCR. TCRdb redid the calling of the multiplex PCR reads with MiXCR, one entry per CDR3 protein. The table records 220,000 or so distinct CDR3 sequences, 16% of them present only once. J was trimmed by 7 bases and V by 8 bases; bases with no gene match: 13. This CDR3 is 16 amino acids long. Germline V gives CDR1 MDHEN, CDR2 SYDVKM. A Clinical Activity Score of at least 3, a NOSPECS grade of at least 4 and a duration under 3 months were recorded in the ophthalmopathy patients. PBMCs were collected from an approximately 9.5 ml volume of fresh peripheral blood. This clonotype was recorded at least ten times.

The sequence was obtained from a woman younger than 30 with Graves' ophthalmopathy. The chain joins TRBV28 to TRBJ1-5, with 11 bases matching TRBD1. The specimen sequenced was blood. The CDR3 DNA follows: TGTGCCAGCGGAACCGGGACAGGGGGAAGTCGGCAGCCCCAGCATTTT. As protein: CASGTGTGGSRQPQHF.